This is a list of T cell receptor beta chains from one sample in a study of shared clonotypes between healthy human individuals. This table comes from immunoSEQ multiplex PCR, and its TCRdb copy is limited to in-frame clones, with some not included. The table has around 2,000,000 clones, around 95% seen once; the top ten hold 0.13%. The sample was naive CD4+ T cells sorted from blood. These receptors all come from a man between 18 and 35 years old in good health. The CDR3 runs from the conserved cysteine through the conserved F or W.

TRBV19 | CASTQSGTPSGANVLTF
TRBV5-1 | CASSLTGGNYGYTF
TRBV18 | CASSPLGSVNTGELFF
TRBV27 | CASRPAQTGQNEQYF
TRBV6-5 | CASSPGQGSGNTIYF
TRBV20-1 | CRGAFGTEAFF
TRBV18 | CASSPVGYGYTF
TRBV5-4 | CASSPGRDSYEQYF
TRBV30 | CAWSGGAPGEKLFF
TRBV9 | CASSSGNSPLHF
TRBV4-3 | CASSLRLRAGLEQFF
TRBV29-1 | CSARDRVLVDTQYF
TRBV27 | CASSSPSGRETQYF
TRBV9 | CASSVAAGVSGNTIYF
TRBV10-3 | CAIKGRGEIHEQYF
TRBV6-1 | CAGRGGQGNTGELFF
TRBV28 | CASSLDSLGERYEQYF
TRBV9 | CASSFAQATEAFF
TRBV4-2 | CASSQDRQLAGKLFF
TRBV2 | CASSEDRSWNTEAFF
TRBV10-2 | CASSDLTGRVSSNQPQHF
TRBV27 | CASSSDRIYNEQFF
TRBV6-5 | CASSYQLGGLQTQYF
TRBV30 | CAWREGGLAYEQYF